Presented here are 10 T cell receptor beta chains from one specimen sequenced in a study of cytomegalovirus exposure and HLA in healthy donors. With 60 Vbeta and 13 Jbeta primers, the PCR was carried out. Generated by immunoSEQ multiplex PCR, the TCRdb table keeps only in-frame clones and is missing some. The data contain 80,000 to 95,000 clones, about 80% of them singletons. The sample taken for sequencing was PBMCs. The receptors originated from a female donor in good health and CMV-seronegative.

This chain links TRBV5-4 with TRBJ2-7; 8 bases line up with TRBD2. The germline V gene encodes CDR1 SGHNT and CDR2 YYREEE (reference sequence). Trimming cost V 3 bases and J 2 bases; bases outside gene matches: 4. The CDR3 extends over 14 amino acids. As DNA, the CDR3 is TGTGCCAGCAGCTCTCCGGGACTAGCCTACGAGCAGTACTTC. The encoded protein is CASSSPGLAYEQYF.

This clone came up a few times. The rearrangement links TRBV11-3 to TRBJ2-1, with a possible D match to TRBD2 (7 bases). CDR3 size: 17 residues. CDR1 and CDR2 from the germline V gene are SGHNT and YENEEA. The V end lost 0 bases, the J end lost 2 bases, and 14 bases lay between the germline ends. The CDR3: CASSLDLGGAAYNEQFF. The CDR3 nucleotides are TGTGCCAGCAGCTTAGATCTAGGGGGGGCGGCCTACAATGAGCAGTTCTTC.

Comments on this clone: At one of its ends the junction is not consistent with the germline gene, which may arise from a read error. The J gene is TRBJ2-2, the V gene TRBV7-7; D is uncertain. CDR1 SSHAT and CDR2 FNYEAQ come from the germline V gene (reference sequence). This CDR3 has 13 residues. CDR3 sequence reads: CASSFREAGELFF. CDR3 DNA: TGTGCTAGCAGCTTTAGAGAGGCCGGGGAGCTGTTTTTT.

This chain links TRBV28 with TRBJ2-7; a weak D match, TRBD2 (6 bases). Per germline, CDR1 MDHEN and CDR2 SYDVKM. V dropped 8 bases and J dropped 1 base, with 15 bases sitting between them. This CDR3 has 14 amino acids. In DNA, the CDR3 is TGTGCCAGCCGCCTCGAGCGGGTTTCCTACGAGCAGTACTTC. Amino acid sequence: CASRLERVSYEQYF.

The chain employs TRBV16 and TRBJ1-2; D perhaps matches TRBD1 (5 bases). V was cut by 2 bases and J by 4 bases, with 11 bases left in between. The germline V gene has CDR1 KGHSY and CDR2 FQNENV. This CDR3 has 14 residues. The CDR3 DNA follows: TGTGCCAGCAGCCAACCTCAGGGTACCTATGGCTACACCTTC. Protein sequence: CASSQPQGTYGYTF.

The CDR3: CASSVAGLATTYEQYF. The CDR3 DNA reads as TGTGCCAGCAGCGTAGCGGGACTAGCGACAACCTACGAGCAGTACTTC. This chain connects TRBV9 to TRBJ2-7; 10 bases map to TRBD2. V lost 0 bases and J lost 2; bases outside the gene matches: 5. The germline V gene encodes CDR1 SGDLS and CDR2 YYNGEE. The CDR3 runs 16 residues.

The gene calls are TRBV10-3 and TRBJ2-2; D is perhaps TRBD1 (5 bases). V lost 6 bases and J 7 bases, leaving 15 bases between the germline ends. The CDR3 runs to 14 residues. Looked up from germline, CDR1 is ENHRY and CDR2 is SYGVKD. The CDR3 region has the DNA TGTGCCATCAGGCCTCCCGACAGAGTCGGGGAGCTGTTTTTT. Its translation: CAIRPPDRVGELFF.

V gene TRBV29-1 combines with J gene TRBJ1-1; no clear D gene. V lost 5 bases, J lost 0 bases, and 13 bases lay in between. Germline V lookup: CDR1 SQVTM, CDR2 ANQGSEA. The CDR3 has 14 amino acids. The CDR3 sequence: CSVRRTVLNTEAFF. The CDR3 DNA follows: TGCAGCGTTCGCCGAACAGTTTTGAACACTGAAGCTTTCTTT.

V and J are TRBV5-1 and TRBJ1-1; TRBD1 matches at 9 bases. Trimming cost V 3 bases and J 2 bases; bases outside gene matches: 5. The CDR3 sequence is 15 residues long. The germline gives CDR1 SGHRS, CDR2 YFSETQ. CDR3 coding DNA: TGCGCCAGCAGCTCACCGGGACAGGGTAACACTGAAGCTTTCTTT. As protein: CASSSPGQGNTEAFF.

There are a few counts of this clone. The J gene is TRBJ2-7, the V gene TRBV6-5; TRBD2 might be the D (5 bases). The germline V gene encodes CDR1 MNHEY and CDR2 SVGAGI. V lost 0 bases and J lost 0, with 9 bases in between. CDR3 length equals 15 residues. CDR3 loop: CASSYSPGSSYEQYF. CDR3 nucleotides: TGTGCCAGCAGTTACTCACCGGGGTCCTCCTACGAGCAGTACTTC.